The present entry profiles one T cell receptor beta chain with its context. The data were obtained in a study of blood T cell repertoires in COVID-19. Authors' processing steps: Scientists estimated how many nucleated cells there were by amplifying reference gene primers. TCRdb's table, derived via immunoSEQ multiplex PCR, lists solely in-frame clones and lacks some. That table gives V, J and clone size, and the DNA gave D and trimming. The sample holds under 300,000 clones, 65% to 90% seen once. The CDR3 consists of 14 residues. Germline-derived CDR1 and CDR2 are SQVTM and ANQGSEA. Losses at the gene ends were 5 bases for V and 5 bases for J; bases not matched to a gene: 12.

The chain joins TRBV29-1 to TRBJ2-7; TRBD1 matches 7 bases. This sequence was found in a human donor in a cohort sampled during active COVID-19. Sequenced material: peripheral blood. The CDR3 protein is CSVKALDRFNEQYF. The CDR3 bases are TGCAGCGTTAAGGCGTTGGACAGGTTTAACGAGCAGTACTTC.